Listed below are T cell receptor beta chains from one sample, sequenced in a study of Tregs in tolerant kidney transplant recipients. Measured with immunoSEQ multiplex PCR; TCRdb has only the in-frame clones, and not every one. The sample lists some 240,000 clones; 80% to 85% were seen once. Input material: CD4+ T cells from blood. The receptors shown here come from a human donor in good health. The CDR3 runs from the conserved cysteine through the conserved F or W. Each record gives: J gene, clone size, V gene, D gene, CDR3 DNA, CDR3 protein. The D gene is left open where the match is weak. Only some rows state a clone size, as once, few, many or a class for expanded clones.

J gene: TRBJ1-3; clone size: NA; V gene: TRBV29-1; D gene: NA; CDR3 DNA: TGCAGCGTTGTCCCAGGGGCTGGAAACACCATATATTTT; CDR3 protein: CSVVPGAGNTIYF
J gene: TRBJ2-5; clone size: NA; V gene: TRBV7-6; D gene: NA; CDR3 DNA: TGTGCCAGCAGCTTAGGGCAGGGGACCACAGGACAGTACTTC; CDR3 protein: CASSLGQGTTGQYF
J gene: TRBJ1-5; clone size: NA; V gene: TRBV9; D gene: NA; CDR3 DNA: TGTGCCAGCAGCGTAGATGACAATCAGCCCCAGCATTTT; CDR3 protein: CASSVDDNQPQHF
J gene: TRBJ2-1; clone size: NA; V gene: TRBV2; D gene: TRBD2; CDR3 DNA: TGTGCCAGCAGTGAAATCGGGCTAGCGGGAGGTACCCACCAGTTCTTC; CDR3 protein: CASSEIGLAGGTHQFF
J gene: TRBJ2-1; clone size: NA; V gene: TRBV2; D gene: TRBD1; CDR3 DNA: TGTGCCAGCAGTGAAACCAAACAGGGGGTCTATAATGAGCAGTTCTTC; CDR3 protein: CASSETKQGVYNEQFF
J gene: TRBJ1-2; clone size: NA; V gene: TRBV10-2; D gene: TRBD1; CDR3 DNA: TGCGCCAGCAACGACAGGGGCCGGTCCTATGGCTACACCTTC; CDR3 protein: CASNDRGRSYGYTF
J gene: TRBJ1-4; clone size: NA; V gene: TRBV28; D gene: NA; CDR3 DNA: TGTGCCAGCAGCAGCACAGGGAGGGAAAAACTGTTTTTT; CDR3 protein: CASSSTGREKLFF
J gene: TRBJ1-1; clone size: NA; V gene: TRBV4-1; D gene: NA; CDR3 DNA: TGCGCCAGCAGCCAAGATGGTGCGGGAGGCACTGAAGCTTTCTTT; CDR3 protein: CASSQDGAGGTEAFF
J gene: TRBJ2-7; clone size: NA; V gene: TRBV2; D gene: NA; CDR3 DNA: TGTGCCAGCAGTGTCCTGTACGAGCAGTACTTC; CDR3 protein: CASSVLYEQYF
J gene: TRBJ2-7; clone size: once; V gene: TRBV11-2; D gene: TRBD1; CDR3 DNA: TGTGCCAGCAATTCCCAGGGGGTTAGCTACGAGCAGTACTTC; CDR3 protein: CASNSQGVSYEQYF
J gene: TRBJ2-6; clone size: NA; V gene: TRBV29-1; D gene: TRBD1; CDR3 DNA: TGCAGCGCGGCCTCCCTTTCCTCCGGACAGGGGACCTGGAGGGGGGCCAACGTCCTGACTTTC; CDR3 protein: CSAASLSSGQGTWRGANVLTF
J gene: TRBJ1-3; clone size: once; V gene: TRBV30; D gene: TRBD1; CDR3 DNA: TGTGCCTGGAGTGTTAGAGGGGGCTGGGGAAACACCATATATTTT; CDR3 protein: CAWSVRGGWGNTIYF
J gene: TRBJ1-2; clone size: NA; V gene: TRBV5-1; D gene: NA; CDR3 DNA: TGCGCCAGCAGCTTGGCCGCGACAGCCTATGGCTACACCTTC; CDR3 protein: CASSLAATAYGYTF
J gene: TRBJ1-1; clone size: NA; V gene: TRBV23-1; D gene: NA; CDR3 DNA: TGCGCCAGCGGGGCCAGCCCCAATCCGCGTCTCTTTTCGGGACCGAACACTGAAGCTTTCTTT; CDR3 protein: CASGASPNPRLFSGPNTEAFF
J gene: TRBJ2-3; clone size: NA; V gene: TRBV5-1; D gene: NA; CDR3 DNA: TGCGCCAGCAGCTTGGAGGTGGCAGATACGCAGTATTTT; CDR3 protein: CASSLEVADTQYF
J gene: TRBJ1-1; clone size: once; V gene: TRBV19; D gene: TRBD1; CDR3 DNA: TGTGCCAGTAGGCCTGACAGGGGATCAGAAGCTTTCTTT; CDR3 protein: CASRPDRGSEAFF
J gene: TRBJ1-5; clone size: NA; V gene: TRBV19; D gene: NA; CDR3 DNA: TGTGCCAGTAGTATAGGGAATCGGAATGGTCAGCCCCAGCATTTT; CDR3 protein: CASSIGNRNGQPQHF
J gene: TRBJ2-7; clone size: NA; V gene: TRBV6-5; D gene: TRBD2; CDR3 DNA: TGTGCCAGCAGTTACAAAAGGACTAGCGTTTCCTACGAGCAGTACTTC; CDR3 protein: CASSYKRTSVSYEQYF
J gene: TRBJ2-5; clone size: NA; V gene: TRBV7-9; D gene: NA; CDR3 DNA: TGTGCCAGCAGCTTAGTTGCCAGGGTCCTCTATATTCTAGAGACCCAGTACTTC; CDR3 protein: CASSLVARVLYILETQYF
J gene: TRBJ2-7; clone size: NA; V gene: TRBV2; D gene: NA; CDR3 DNA: TGTGCCAGCAGTGTAGGCGAGCAGTACTTC; CDR3 protein: CASSVGEQYF
J gene: TRBJ1-1; clone size: once; V gene: TRBV6-1; D gene: NA; CDR3 DNA: TGTGCCAGCATGAGGCAGGGGAAGGCGAACACTGAAGCTTTCTTT; CDR3 protein: CASMRQGKANTEAFF
J gene: TRBJ1-1; clone size: NA; V gene: TRBV15; D gene: NA; CDR3 DNA: TGTGCCACCAGCAGAGATCTGGCGAACACTGAAGCTTTCTTT; CDR3 protein: CATSRDLANTEAFF
J gene: TRBJ1-2; clone size: NA; V gene: TRBV5-1; D gene: TRBD1; CDR3 DNA: TGCGCCAGCAGCTTGTCCGGGACAGGGCCCGCCGGGGATGGCTACACCTTC; CDR3 protein: CASSLSGTGPAGDGYTF
J gene: TRBJ2-5; clone size: NA; V gene: TRBV5-1; D gene: NA; CDR3 DNA: TGCGCCAGCAGCTCGGAGGGCCTCGGCTGGGGGTGGGAGACCCAGTACTTC; CDR3 protein: CASSSEGLGWGWETQYF
J gene: TRBJ1-1; clone size: NA; V gene: TRBV18; D gene: TRBD1; CDR3 DNA: TGTGCCAGCTCACCAGACAGGGTAAGAAGAACTGAAGCTTTCTTT; CDR3 protein: CASSPDRVRRTEAFF
J gene: TRBJ2-2; clone size: NA; V gene: TRBV21-1; D gene: NA; CDR3 DNA: TGTGCCAGCAGCGATCCGTCGTTCTCAGGGGAGCTGTTTTTT; CDR3 protein: CASSDPSFSGELFF
J gene: TRBJ2-3; clone size: NA; V gene: TRBV9; D gene: NA; CDR3 DNA: TGTGCCAGCAGCTTCCGACTAGCAGATACGCAGTATTTT; CDR3 protein: CASSFRLADTQYF
J gene: TRBJ2-2; clone size: NA; V gene: TRBV14; D gene: NA; CDR3 DNA: TGTGCCAGCAGCCAAGGGCGGGTAGGGGTCACCGGGGAGCTGTTTTTT; CDR3 protein: CASSQGRVGVTGELFF
J gene: TRBJ2-7; clone size: NA; V gene: TRBV6-1; D gene: TRBD1; CDR3 DNA: TGTGCCAGCAGCACCGGGACAGGGGGCAACGAGCAGTACTTC; CDR3 protein: CASSTGTGGNEQYF
J gene: TRBJ2-7; clone size: NA; V gene: TRBV20-1; D gene: NA; CDR3 DNA: TGCAGTGCTAGAGTGGGCTACGAGCAGTACTTC; CDR3 protein: CSARVGYEQYF
J gene: TRBJ2-5; clone size: NA; V gene: TRBV2; D gene: TRBD2; CDR3 DNA: TGTGCCAGCAGTGACGGGACGGGAGGGACCCAGTACTTC; CDR3 protein: CASSDGTGGTQYF
J gene: TRBJ1-1; clone size: NA; V gene: TRBV7-8; D gene: TRBD1; CDR3 DNA: TGTGCCAGCAGCTTGGTAGGGGGCCGGAACACTGAAGCTTTCTTT; CDR3 protein: CASSLVGGRNTEAFF
J gene: TRBJ2-3; clone size: once; V gene: TRBV23-1; D gene: NA; CDR3 DNA: TGCGCCAGCAGTCACCAGACTAGTGTCCACACAGATACGCAGTATTTT; CDR3 protein: CASSHQTSVHTDTQYF
J gene: TRBJ2-3; clone size: NA; V gene: TRBV6-6; D gene: TRBD1; CDR3 DNA: TGTGCCAGCAAACCCGACAGGGGAACAGATACGCAGTATTTT; CDR3 protein: CASKPDRGTDTQYF
J gene: TRBJ2-7; clone size: NA; V gene: TRBV6-5; D gene: TRBD2; CDR3 DNA: TGTGCCAGCAGGCGACTAGCGGGAGGAGACTACGAGCAGTACTTC; CDR3 protein: CASRRLAGGDYEQYF
J gene: TRBJ2-7; clone size: NA; V gene: TRBV2; D gene: TRBD1; CDR3 DNA: TGTGCCAGCAGACGTGGACAGGCCTACGAGCAGTACTTC; CDR3 protein: CASRRGQAYEQYF
J gene: TRBJ1-2; clone size: NA; V gene: TRBV2; D gene: NA; CDR3 DNA: TGTGCCAGCAGTGAAGTGCCGGGGGGCTACACCTTC; CDR3 protein: CASSEVPGGYTF
J gene: TRBJ2-7; clone size: NA; V gene: TRBV21-1; D gene: NA; CDR3 DNA: TGTGCCAGCAGAGACGGATACTACGAGCAGTACTTC; CDR3 protein: CASRDGYYEQYF
J gene: TRBJ1-1; clone size: NA; V gene: TRBV12-5; D gene: NA; CDR3 DNA: TGTGCTAGTCGCCCCGGGACACAGGCGAGGAACACTGAAGCTTTCTTT; CDR3 protein: CASRPGTQARNTEAFF
J gene: TRBJ2-2; clone size: NA; V gene: TRBV4-2; D gene: NA; CDR3 DNA: TGTGCCAGCAGCCAAGCCAGCGGAAACACCGGGGAGCTGTTTTTT; CDR3 protein: CASSQASGNTGELFF
J gene: TRBJ2-4; clone size: NA; V gene: TRBV6-1; D gene: NA; CDR3 DNA: TGTGCCAGCAGTGAAGCGAGGTCTGGGGGCTTCAAAAACATTCAGTACTTC; CDR3 protein: CASSEARSGGFKNIQYF